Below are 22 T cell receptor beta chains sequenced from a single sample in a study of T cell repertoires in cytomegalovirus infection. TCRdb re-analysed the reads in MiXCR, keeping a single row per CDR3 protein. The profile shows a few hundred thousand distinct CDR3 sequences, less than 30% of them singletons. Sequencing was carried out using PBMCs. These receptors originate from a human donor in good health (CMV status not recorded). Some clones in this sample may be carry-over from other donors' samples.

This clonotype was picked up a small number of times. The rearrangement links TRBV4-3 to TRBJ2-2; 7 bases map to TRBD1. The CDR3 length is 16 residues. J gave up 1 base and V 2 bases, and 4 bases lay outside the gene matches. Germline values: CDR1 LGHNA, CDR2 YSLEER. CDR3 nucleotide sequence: TGCGCCAGCAGCCAATTGGACAGGCGGAACACCGGGGAGCTGTTTTTT. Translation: CASSQLDRRNTGELFF.

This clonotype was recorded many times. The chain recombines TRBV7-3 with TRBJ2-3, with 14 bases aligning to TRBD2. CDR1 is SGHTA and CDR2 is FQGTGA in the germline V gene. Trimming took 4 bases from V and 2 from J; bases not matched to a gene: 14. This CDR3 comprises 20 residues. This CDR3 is CASSSSGLAGEVGFTDTQYF. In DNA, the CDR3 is TGTGCCAGCAGCTCCTCGGGACTAGCGGGAGAGGTGGGGTTCACAGATACGCAGTATTTT.

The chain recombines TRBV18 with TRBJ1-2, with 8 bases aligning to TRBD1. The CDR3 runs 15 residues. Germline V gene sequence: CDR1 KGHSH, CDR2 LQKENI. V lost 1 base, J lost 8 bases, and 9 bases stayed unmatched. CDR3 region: CASSPLPDRDIGYTF. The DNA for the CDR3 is TGTGCCAGCTCACCACTTCCGGACAGGGATATAGGCTACACCTTC.

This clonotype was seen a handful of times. The CDR3 sequence: CASSYSSGYQPQHF. DNA for the CDR3: TGTGCCAGCAGTTACTCTAGTGGATATCAGCCCCAGCATTTT. The chain couples TRBV6-2 or TRBV6-3 to TRBJ1-5; unclear D gene. The V end lost 0 bases, the J end lost 5 bases, and 8 bases lay between the germline ends. The CDR3 has 14 residues. From germline, CDR1 is MNHEY and CDR2 SVGEGT.

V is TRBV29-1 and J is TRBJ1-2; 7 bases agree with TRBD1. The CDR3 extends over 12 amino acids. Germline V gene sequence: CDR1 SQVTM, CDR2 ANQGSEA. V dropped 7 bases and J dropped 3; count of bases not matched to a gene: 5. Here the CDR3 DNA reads TGCAGCGGGATAGGGACAGACTATGGCTACACCTTC. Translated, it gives CSGIGTDYGYTF.

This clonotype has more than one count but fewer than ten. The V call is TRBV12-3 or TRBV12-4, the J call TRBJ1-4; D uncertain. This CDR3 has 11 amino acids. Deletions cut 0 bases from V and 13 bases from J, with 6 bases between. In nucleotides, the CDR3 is TGTGCCAGCAGTTTAGCGGAGGGACTGTTTTTT. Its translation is CASSLAEGLFF.

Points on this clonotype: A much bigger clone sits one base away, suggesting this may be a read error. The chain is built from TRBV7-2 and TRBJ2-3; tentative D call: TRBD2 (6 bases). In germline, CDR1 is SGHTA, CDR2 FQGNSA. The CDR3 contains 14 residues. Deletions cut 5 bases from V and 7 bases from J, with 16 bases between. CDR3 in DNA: TGTACCAGCAGCCTAGGACGGAGGGGTCATACGCAGTATTTT. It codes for CTSSLGRRGHTQYF.

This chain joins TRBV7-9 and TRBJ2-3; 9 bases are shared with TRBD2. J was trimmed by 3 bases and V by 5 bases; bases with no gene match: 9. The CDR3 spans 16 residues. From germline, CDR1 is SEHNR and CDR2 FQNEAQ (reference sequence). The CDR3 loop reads CASSKGSGSGTDTQYF. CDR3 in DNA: TGTGCCAGCAGCAAAGGTAGCGGGAGTGGAACAGATACGCAGTATTTT.

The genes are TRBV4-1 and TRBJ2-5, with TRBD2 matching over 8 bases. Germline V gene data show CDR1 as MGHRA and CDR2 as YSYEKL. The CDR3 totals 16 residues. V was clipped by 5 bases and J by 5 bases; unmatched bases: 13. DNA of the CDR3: TGCGCCAGCAGCACACTAGCGGCCCCAGGTTTGGAGACCCAGTACTTC. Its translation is CASSTLAAPGLETQYF.

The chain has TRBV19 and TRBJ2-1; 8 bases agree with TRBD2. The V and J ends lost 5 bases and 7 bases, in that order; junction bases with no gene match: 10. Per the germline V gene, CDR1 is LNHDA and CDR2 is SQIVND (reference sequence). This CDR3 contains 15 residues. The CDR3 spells CASSPPNSGANEQFF. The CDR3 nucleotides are TGTGCCAGTAGTCCCCCAAATAGCGGGGCTAATGAGCAGTTCTTC.

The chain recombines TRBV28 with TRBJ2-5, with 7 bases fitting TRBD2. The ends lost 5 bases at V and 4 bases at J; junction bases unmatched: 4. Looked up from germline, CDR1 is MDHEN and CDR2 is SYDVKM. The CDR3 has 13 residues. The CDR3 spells CASSPRGVETQYF. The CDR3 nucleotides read TGTGCCAGCAGTCCCCGGGGGGTAGAGACCCAGTACTTC.

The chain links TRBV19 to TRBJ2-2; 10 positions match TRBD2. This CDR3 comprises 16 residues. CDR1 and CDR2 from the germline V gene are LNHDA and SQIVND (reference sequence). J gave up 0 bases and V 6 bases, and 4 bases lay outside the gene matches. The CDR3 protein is CASSLAGEPNTGELFF. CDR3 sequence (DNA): TGTGCCAGTAGCCTAGCGGGAGAGCCGAACACCGGGGAGCTGTTTTTT.

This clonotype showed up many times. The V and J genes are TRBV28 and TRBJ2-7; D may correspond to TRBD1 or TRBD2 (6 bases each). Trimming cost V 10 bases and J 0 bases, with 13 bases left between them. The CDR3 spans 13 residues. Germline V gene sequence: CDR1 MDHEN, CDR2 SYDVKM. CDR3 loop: CATYGGGSYEQYF. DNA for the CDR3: TGTGCCACCTACGGGGGCGGCTCCTACGAGCAGTACTTC.

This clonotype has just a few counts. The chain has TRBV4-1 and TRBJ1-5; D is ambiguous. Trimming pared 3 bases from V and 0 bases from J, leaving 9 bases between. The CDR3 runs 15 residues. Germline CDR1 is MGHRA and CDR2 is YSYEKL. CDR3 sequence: CASSQGIFSNQPQHF. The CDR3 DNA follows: TGCGCCAGCAGCCAGGGGATTTTTAGCAATCAGCCCCAGCATTTT.

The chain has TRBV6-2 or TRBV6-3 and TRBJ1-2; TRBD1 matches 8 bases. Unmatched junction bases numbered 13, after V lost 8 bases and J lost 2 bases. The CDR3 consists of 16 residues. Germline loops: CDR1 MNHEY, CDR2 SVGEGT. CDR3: CASQTPGQGGNYGYTF. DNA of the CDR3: TGTGCCAGCCAAACGCCCGGACAGGGTGGGAACTATGGCTACACCTTC.

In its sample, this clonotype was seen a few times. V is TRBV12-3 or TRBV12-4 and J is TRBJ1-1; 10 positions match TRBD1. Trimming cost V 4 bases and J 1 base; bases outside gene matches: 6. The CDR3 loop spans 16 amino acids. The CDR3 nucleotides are TGTGCCAGCAGTTCGGGACAGGGGAATAAGAACACTGAAGCTTTCTTT. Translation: CASSSGQGNKNTEAFF.

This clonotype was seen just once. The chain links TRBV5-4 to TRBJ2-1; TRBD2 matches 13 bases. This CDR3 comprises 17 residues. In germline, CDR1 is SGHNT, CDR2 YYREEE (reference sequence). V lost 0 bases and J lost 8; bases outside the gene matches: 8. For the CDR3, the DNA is TGTGCCAGCAGCTTGGATCTGCGGACTAGCGGGAGTGATGAGCAGTTCTTC. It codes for CASSLDLRTSGSDEQFF. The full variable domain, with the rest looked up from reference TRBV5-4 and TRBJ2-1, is ETGVTQSPTHLIKTRGQQVTLRCSSQSGHNTVSWYQQALGQGPQFIFQYYREEENGRGNFPPRFSGLQFPNYSSELNVNALELDDSALYLCASSLDLRTSGSDEQFFGPGTRLTVL.

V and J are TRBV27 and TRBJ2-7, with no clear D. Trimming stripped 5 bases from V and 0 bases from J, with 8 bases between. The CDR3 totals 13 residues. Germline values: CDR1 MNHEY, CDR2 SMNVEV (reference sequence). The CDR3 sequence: CASSTWNSYEQYF. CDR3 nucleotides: TGTGCCAGCAGTACTTGGAACTCCTACGAGCAGTACTTC.

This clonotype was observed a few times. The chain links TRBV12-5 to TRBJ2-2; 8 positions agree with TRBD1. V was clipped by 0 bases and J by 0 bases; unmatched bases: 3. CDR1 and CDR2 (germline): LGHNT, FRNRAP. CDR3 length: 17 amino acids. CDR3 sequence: CASGLVLGQANTGELFF. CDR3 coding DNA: TGTGCTAGTGGTTTGGTCCTGGGACAGGCGAACACCGGGGAGCTGTTTTTT.

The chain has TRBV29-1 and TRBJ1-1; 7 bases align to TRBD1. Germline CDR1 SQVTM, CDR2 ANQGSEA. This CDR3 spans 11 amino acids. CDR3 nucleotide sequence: TGCAGGTCAGGGGGGAACACTGAAGCTTTCTTT. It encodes CRSGGNTEAFF.

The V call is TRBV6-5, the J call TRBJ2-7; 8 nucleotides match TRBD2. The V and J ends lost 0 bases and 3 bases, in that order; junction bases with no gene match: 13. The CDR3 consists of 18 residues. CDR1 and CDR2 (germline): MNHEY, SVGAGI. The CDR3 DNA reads TGTGCCAGCAGTTACTCGAGGCTAGCGGGCGCTCAGGACTACGAGCAGTACTTC. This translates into CASSYSRLAGAQDYEQYF.

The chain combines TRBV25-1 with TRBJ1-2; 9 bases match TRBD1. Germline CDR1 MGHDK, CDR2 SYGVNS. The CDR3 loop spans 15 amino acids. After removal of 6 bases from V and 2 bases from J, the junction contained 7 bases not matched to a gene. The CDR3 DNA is TGTGCCAGCAGCCTCACCGGGACAGGGAACTATGGCTACACCTTC. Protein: CASSLTGTGNYGYTF.